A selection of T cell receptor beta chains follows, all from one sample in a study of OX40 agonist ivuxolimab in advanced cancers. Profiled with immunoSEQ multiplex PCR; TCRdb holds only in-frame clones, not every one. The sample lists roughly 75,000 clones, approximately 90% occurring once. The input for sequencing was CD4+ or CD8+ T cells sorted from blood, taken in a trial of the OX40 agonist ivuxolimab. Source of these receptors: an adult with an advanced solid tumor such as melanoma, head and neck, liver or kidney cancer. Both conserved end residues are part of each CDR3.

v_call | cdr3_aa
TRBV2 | CASSEGGRQAPLHF
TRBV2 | CASSGWHRLNYEQYF
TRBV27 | CASSSDRGRDSPLHF
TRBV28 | CASSFPGGTPKAYEQYF
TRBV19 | CASSGLAGQQETQYF
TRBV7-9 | CASSLAWGADTGELFF
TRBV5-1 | CASSPNLGGANGYTF
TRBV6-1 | CASNGGTANTEAFF
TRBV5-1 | CASSFGGAPGELFF
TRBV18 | CASSPTDTGAPEAFF
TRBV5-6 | CASSPGASYGYTF
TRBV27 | CASSLSAGQPLTLHF
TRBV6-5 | CASNRDLGTEAFF
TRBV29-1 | CSARDRGQVETQYF
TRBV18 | CASSPGPGSFYEQYF
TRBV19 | CASRSLIGRVIVGYTF
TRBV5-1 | CASSQTGKPPYEQYF
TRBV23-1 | CASSFPGVTGELFF
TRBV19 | CASSSRGGQDTQYF
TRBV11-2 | CASSLEFGQPQHF
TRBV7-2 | CASSLVWDPTAYEQYF
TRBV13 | CASSVDRDQPQHF
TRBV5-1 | CASSQQLSASGANVLTF
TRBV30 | CAWRGGGDTEAFF
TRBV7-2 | CASSLEGGTGEAFF
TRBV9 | CASSGQLAGGRNEQFF
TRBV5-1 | CASSGRTGWFTFTDTQYF
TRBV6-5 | CASRTHENTEAFF
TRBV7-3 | CASSPPGAGANVLTF
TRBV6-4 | CASSDSSRGTEAFF